This T cell receptor (beta chain) was captured in a study of spatial heterogeneity in lung cancer (dated by TCRdb to between 2017 and 2020). Broadly, across the study: More beta-chain than alpha-chain transcripts were consistently detected, likely reflecting higher beta-chain transcript abundance. In the raw uncorrected reads, each unique combination of TCR and UMI appeared more than ten times on average. In non-small cell lung cancer, the study quantitatively compared TCR alpha and beta repertoires across several tumor regions, matched nontumor lung, and blood. In tumor regions, TCR transcript counts showed a strong correlation with a T cell transcriptional module score derived from matched bulk RNA-seq. The study linked features of the TCR repertoire to counts of nonsynonymous mutations, which were determined by whole-exome sequencing of tumor tissue. Both alpha and beta chains were TCR-sequenced in a few hundred tumor regions, approximately 64 matched nontumor lung samples and around 54 PBMC samples obtained at surgery. The research as a whole found: Counts of ubiquitous and regional expanded TCRs were found to correlate with counts of ubiquitous and regional nonsynonymous mutations, respectively. The tumor nonsynonymous mutation count correlated with the number of expanded alpha and beta TCRs within the tumor. Estimated TCR-seq coverage of tumor T cells was only 5.5% to 8% for alpha chains and about 13% for beta chains. Confirming at a functional level the hypothesis that regional TCRs recognize regional mutations was considered to require additional single-cell paired TCR alpha and beta sequencing.

The library was made by 5' RACE. Sequencing used a NextSeq 500. In the TCR library protocol, a unique molecular identifier was attached to each TCR cDNA molecule so that PCR and sequencing errors could be corrected. Regarding the original processing steps: TCR identification, UMI-based error correction and CDR3 extraction were performed with Decombinator tools. Expanded TCRs were defined as those above a frequency of 2 per 1,000, corresponding to the top 1% of the tumor frequency distribution. Expanded tumor TCRs statistically deemed absent (corrected P<0.05) from at least one tumor region were classed as regional, and all other expanded tumor TCRs were classed as ubiquitous. Rényi diversity was computed with the R vegan package after subsampling each repertoire 100 times to 5,000 TCRs. To build CDR3 similarity networks, amino acid triplet string-kernel similarity was used, and CDR3s were connected when their pairwise similarity was above 0.82. TCRdb cleaned the public reads at Q25 with fastp, built clones with MiXCR and kept in-frame beta chains. Each record represents a unique CDR3 protein, reported with the most common genes and DNA among its rows. The V and J calls and clone size come from TCRdb's table, not from the authors' own analysis. In this sample the table shows 3,600 or so distinct CDR3 sequences, under 10% of which occur a single time. Clones ranked in the top ten supply over 12% of the sample.

The sample's time point, from its label and the paper: sample taken at primary tumor resection. Samples were obtained from 72 patients with early-stage, untreated non-small cell lung cancer from the lung TRACERx cohort. For TCR sequencing, whole RNA was extracted from tumor and nontumor lung tissue, or from cryopreserved PBMC samples, and no cell sorting was done. Only patients with enough RNA available from two or more tumor regions were chosen for TCR sequencing. Tumor and adjacent nontumor lung specimens were reviewed by a lung pathologist before selection. This clonotype is described as medium-sized (0.01 to 0.1%). No cognate antigen has been identified for it. No base-level quality is on record; no much larger clone is a single base apart. This sample comprised lung tumor tissue, obtained at surgery. The sequence was collected from a male donor with early-stage non-small cell lung cancer.

The CDR3 loop reads CAWSDWTGRRDSYEQYF. Read as DNA, the sequence is TGTGCCTGGAGTGACTGGACAGGGCGTCGAGACTCCTACGAGCAGTACTTC. In this chain, TRBV30 is recombined with TRBJ2-7; the junction holds 8 bases that match TRBD1. The CDR3, from cysteine to phenylalanine, totals 17 residues. Solely the CDR3 DNA is kept, with 51 bases framed from the first base. The germline V gene (reference sequence) yields GTSNPN for CDR1 and SVGIG for CDR2. Trimming accounts for 1 base at V and 0 bases at J, while the number of junction bases matched to no gene is 11.